A single sample is the source of the 7 T cell receptor beta chains below, sequenced in a study of metastatic and nonmetastatic thyroid tumors. TCRdb re-clonotyped the PCR reads via MiXCR. The sample has 32,000 or so clones; approximately 18% are singletons. The entire patient cohort was treatment-naive prior to thyroid surgery. Input material: blood. These receptors originate from a male donor with papillary thyroid cancer or a benign thyroid nodule (not recorded which). Some clones in this sample may be carry-over from other donors' samples.

This clone was counted at least ten times. V is TRBV2 and J is TRBJ1-1; TRBD1 is a possible D gene (5 bases). This CDR3 spans 17 amino acids. CDR1 and CDR2 (germline): SNHLY, FYNNEI. With 4 bases removed from V and 0 bases from J, the gap between germline ends came to 18 bases. This CDR3 reads CASSATTDSPVNTEAFF. The CDR3 DNA reads TGTGCCAGCAGTGCAACCACCGACAGCCCCGTGAACACTGAAGCTTTCTTT.

This clone was seen many times. The chain joins TRBV13 to TRBJ1-6; D is undetermined. Germline V CDR1 and CDR2: PRHDT, FYEKMQ (reference sequence). The CDR3 totals 14 residues. V was cut by 3 bases and J by 8 bases, with 11 bases left in between. The CDR3 spells CASSFTVEDSPLHF. The CDR3 nucleotides are TGTGCCAGCAGCTTCACCGTTGAGGATTCACCCCTCCACTTT.

This clone was recorded many times. V and J are TRBV11-3 and TRBJ2-1, with D hard to call. The V gene's germline CDR1 is SGHNT and CDR2 YENEEA. CDR3 length: 14 amino acids. V was clipped by 2 bases and J by 6 bases, with 11 bases between them. The CDR3 here is CASSLSGGVNEQFF. The CDR3 DNA reads TGTGCCAGCAGCTTAAGTGGTGGTGTCAATGAGCAGTTCTTC. The full variable domain, in which reference TRBV11-3 and TRBJ2-1 provide the parts outside the CDR3, is EAGVVQSPRYKIIEKKQPVAFWCNPISGHNTLYWYLQNLGQGPELLIRYENEEAVDDSQLPKDRFSAERLKGVDSTLKIQPAELGDSAVYLCASSLSGGVNEQFFGPGTRLTVL.

This clone has ten or more counts. Other DNA sequences in this specimen translate into the identical CDR3. V is TRBV11-3 and J is TRBJ2-7; D perhaps matches TRBD2 (5 bases). The CDR3 length is 12 residues. Germline CDR1 SGHNT, CDR2 YENEEA. The V and J ends lost 6 bases and 3 bases respectively, with 9 bases between them. Here the CDR3 reads CASSDRDYEQYF. CDR3 nucleotide sequence: TGTGCCAGCAGTGACCGGGACTACGAGCAGTACTTC.

This clone was seen at least ten times. The chain joins TRBV11-3 to TRBJ2-7; D ambiguous. V was trimmed by 6 bases and J by 2 bases, leaving 11 bases between them. Looked up from germline, CDR1 is SGHNT and CDR2 is YENEEA. The CDR3 sequence is 13 residues long. The DNA of the CDR3 is TGTGCCAGCAGTCGACCCCTGGCCTACGAGCAGTACTTC. Translation: CASSRPLAYEQYF. The full variable domain, with the rest looked up from reference TRBV11-3 and TRBJ2-7, is EAGVVQSPRYKIIEKKQPVAFWCNPISGHNTLYWYLQNLGQGPELLIRYENEEAVDDSQLPKDRFSAERLKGVDSTLKIQPAELGDSAVYLCASSRPLAYEQYFGPGTRLTVT.

This chain links TRBV5-1 with TRBJ1-2; no firm D call. The ends were cut back, 1 base at V and 4 bases at J, with 11 bases in the middle. Germline assignment: CDR1 SGHRS and CDR2 YFSETQ. This CDR3 is built from 14 residues. Here the CDR3 reads CASSLYVGSYGYTF. CDR3 nucleotide sequence: TGCGCCAGCAGCTTGTATGTGGGTAGCTATGGCTACACCTTC.

This clone showed up just a few times. V gene TRBV10-1 combines with J gene TRBJ1-3; 7 bases match TRBD1. The CDR3 covers 17 residues. Germline V gene lookup returns CDR1 WNHNN and CDR2 SYGVQD (reference sequence). V gave up 1 base and J gave up 0 bases; unmatched junction bases: 6. In DNA form, the CDR3 reads TGCGCCAGCAGTGAGTTTGAGGGACAGAACTCTGGAAACACCATATATTTT. This translates into CASSEFEGQNSGNTIYF.